This note documents a single TCR beta chain sequence. Its antigen remains unidentified. The data originate from a study of beta chain features in type 1 diabetes. This CDR3 contains 13 residues. V was clipped by 2 bases and J by 6 bases, with 8 bases between them. CDR1 and CDR2 (germline): SGHTA, FQGNSA. Whole-study findings and limits: The study left unresolved whether HLA type influences TCRB rearrangement. Patients' naive, central memory and Treg TCRB repertoires seemed closer to one another than those of healthy donors.

Expressed TCRB transcripts were sequenced, since all the RNA that had been isolated was reverse transcribed. Produced via immunoSEQ multiplex PCR; TCRdb's table is partial and in-frame only. The sample has some 410,000 clones; roughly 14% are singletons. This chain uses TRBV7-2 with TRBJ1-3; D is unclear. The receptor's source is a man aged 25 to 40 in good health. The sample taken for sequencing was naive CD4+ T cells from blood. The CDR3 loop reads CASSLYTENTIYF. CDR3 DNA sequence: TGTGCCAGCAGCTTATACACGGAAAACACCATATATTTT.